This T cell receptor (beta chain) is from a study of CD8+CD57+ T cells in acquired aplastic anemia. The overall study: CD4+ and CD8+ cells, once sorted, gave DNA averaging around 3.2 ug.

V lost 5 bases, J lost 0 bases, and 5 bases lay in between. The CDR3 totals 13 residues. Looked up from germline, CDR1 is SGHTA and CDR2 is FQGTGA. CDR3 and TCR beta VDJ profiling relied on genomic DNA as the template. TCRdb called the reads again in MiXCR, with one record for every CDR3 protein. The top ten clones hold about a third of a sample with over 45,000 distinct CDR3 sequences, 55% to 75% of them seen once. The sequence was collected from a human donor in good health, serving as a control. The V call is TRBV7-3, the J call TRBJ1-3, with D unclear. The sequencing input was sorted CD4+, CD8+, or CD8+CD57+ T cells (not recorded which) from PBMCs. CDR3 nucleotides: TGTGCCAGCAGCACTTCCTCTGGAAACACCATATATTTT. This translates into CASSTSSGNTIYF.